Presented here are 17 T cell receptor beta chains from one specimen sequenced in a study of PD-L1 blockade in urothelial cancer. The time point is: peripheral blood 6 weeks after treatment start. Assay used: immunoSEQ multiplex PCR; TCRdb lists only in-frame clones, some missing. Seen here are more than 95,000 clones, approximately 90% observed once, and the top ten hold roughly 1.7%. Sequences were derived from PBMCs, sampled around atezolizumab (anti-PD-L1) treatment. Receptor source: a man aged 55 to 69 with urothelial cancer.

The V call is TRBV28, the J call TRBJ2-7; 9 bases line up with TRBD1. Germline-derived CDR1 and CDR2 are MDHEN and SYDVKM. The CDR3 totals 16 residues. Germline trimming cut 5 bases from V and 3 bases from J; bases unmatched to any gene: 11. The CDR3 nucleotides are TGTGCCAGCAGTATCCCGGGACAGGGTGGGAGCTACGAGCAGTACTTC. This gives the protein CASSIPGQGGSYEQYF.

The chain couples TRBV10-1 to TRBJ2-2, with TRBD2 identical over 12 bases. V dropped 4 bases and J dropped 6; count of bases not matched to a gene: 6. This CDR3 contains 16 residues. Germline V gives CDR1 WNHNN, CDR2 SYGVQD (reference sequence). The CDR3 loop is CASSGTTSGSAGELFF. The CDR3 DNA is TGCGCCAGCAGTGGGACGACTAGCGGGAGCGCCGGGGAGCTGTTTTTT.

In its sample, this clone was seen a few times. The chain recombines TRBV6-4 with TRBJ2-3; 8 nucleotides match TRBD2. The CDR3 has 14 residues. V dropped 4 bases and J dropped 5; count of bases not matched to a gene: 5. Per germline, CDR1 MRHNA and CDR2 SNTAGT. Here the CDR3 reads CASSAGGRLDTQYF. The CDR3 nucleotides are TGTGCCAGCAGTGCGGGAGGGCGGTTAGATACGCAGTATTTT.

V and J are TRBV2 and TRBJ1-1; D gene uncertain. The germline V gene has CDR1 SNHLY and CDR2 FYNNEI. The V gene lost 3 bases and the J gene lost 1 base, with 12 bases spanning the gap. CDR3 length: 15 amino acids. Here the CDR3 DNA reads TGTGCCAGCAGTGAGTCGGCCCGGGGGAACACTGAAGCTTTCTTT. It codes for CASSESARGNTEAFF.

V is TRBV28 and J is TRBJ1-1, with D perhaps matching TRBD1 (6 bases). This CDR3 contains 15 residues. V was pared by 6 bases and J by 11 bases, with 25 bases between. CDR1 is MDHEN, CDR2 SYDVKM, per germline. The DNA for the CDR3 is TGTGCCAGCAGACCCCTATCGAGGTTAGGGGGTCAGGCTTTCTTT. As protein: CASRPLSRLGGQAFF.

The chain uses TRBV2 and TRBJ2-7, with 9 positions matching TRBD2. V lost 8 bases, J lost 7 bases, and 12 bases stayed unmatched. The CDR3 covers 14 residues. The germline gives CDR1 SNHLY, CDR2 FYNNEI. The CDR3: CASGAGGPRGEQYF. The CDR3, as DNA: TGTGCCAGCGGAGCGGGGGGCCCCAGGGGGGAGCAGTACTTC.

The J gene is TRBJ1-1, the V gene TRBV28; 10 nucleotides align to TRBD1. The CDR3 consists of 14 residues. V shed 5 bases, J shed 4 bases, and the junction held 4 bases outside the gene matches. CDR1 and CDR2 (germline): MDHEN, SYDVKM. The CDR3 DNA reads as TGTGCCAGCAGTACACGACAGGGGGCCACTGAAGCTTTCTTT. Translating it yields CASSTRQGATEAFF.

The chain uses TRBV5-1 and TRBJ1-1, with D possibly TRBD1 on 5 matching bases. V lost 3 bases and J lost 3, with 15 bases in between. Germline V gene lookup returns CDR1 SGHRS and CDR2 YFSETQ. This CDR3 spans 15 amino acids. The CDR3 nucleotides are TGCGCCAGCAGCTCACGAGTGGGGGGTGACACTGAAGCTTTCTTT. It yields the protein CASSSRVGGDTEAFF.

Note on this clone: Different DNA sequences within this sample yield the same CDR3. This sequence joins TRBV5-1 and TRBJ2-3, with D possibly being TRBD1 (5 bases). V lost 2 bases and J lost 2, with 9 bases in between. The germline CDR1 and CDR2 sequences are SGHRS and YFSETQ. CDR3 length equals 14 residues. DNA for the CDR3: TGCGCCAGCAGCTTAGGGGCTTTCACAGATACGCAGTATTTT. Encoded protein: CASSLGAFTDTQYF.

The rearrangement joins TRBV4-3 to TRBJ2-1; 8 nucleotides match TRBD2. The CDR3 has 14 residues. CDR1 is LGHNA, CDR2 YSLEER, per germline. Trimming took 4 bases from V and 7 from J; bases not matched to a gene: 6. The DNA for the CDR3 is TGCGCCAGCAGCCCTGGACTAGCCCGTAATGAGCAGTTCTTC. This encodes CASSPGLARNEQFF.

The chain is built from TRBV5-1 and TRBJ2-7, with TRBD2 matching 8 bases. V dropped 2 bases and J dropped 1; count of bases not matched to a gene: 2. The CDR3 covers 14 residues. Germline V CDR1 and CDR2: SGHRS, YFSETQ. The CDR3 DNA reads as TGCGCCAGCAGCTTTAGCGGGAAGTCCTACGAGCAGTACTTC. It encodes CASSFSGKSYEQYF.

This clone was seen a single time. This chain links TRBV28 with TRBJ1-4; TRBD1 agrees at 7 bases. The V segment lost 3 bases and the J segment 11 bases; nucleotides outside the gene matches: 12. The V gene's germline CDR1 is MDHEN and CDR2 SYDVKM. This CDR3 has 15 amino acids. The CDR3 region has the DNA TGTGCCAGCAGTTTTTTGCAGGGGGGAAGTGAGAAACTGTTTTTT. Translated, it gives CASSFLQGGSEKLFF. Full variable domain (missing parts from reference TRBV28 and TRBJ1-4): DVKVTQSSRYLVKRTGEKVFLECVQDMDHENMFWYRQDPGLGLRLIYFSYDVKMKEKGDIPEGYSVSREKKERFSLILESASTNQTSMYLCASSFLQGGSEKLFFGSGTQLSVL.

The V gene is TRBV9, the J gene TRBJ2-1; 7 nucleotides align to TRBD1. Germline V lookup: CDR1 SGDLS, CDR2 YYNGEE. The CDR3 runs to 18 residues. Trimming at V came to 4 bases and at J to 7 bases, leaving 20 bases not matched to a gene. The CDR3 DNA is TGTGCCAGCAGCATCAACCCGATCGGCCTACAGGGGACAAATGAGCAGTTCTTC. As protein: CASSINPIGLQGTNEQFF.

The chain links TRBV30 to TRBJ2-1; 9 nucleotides align to TRBD2. V shed 2 bases, J shed 6 bases, and the junction held 2 bases outside the gene matches. The CDR3 has 13 amino acids. From germline, CDR1 is GTSNPN and CDR2 SVGIG (reference sequence). The CDR3 coding sequence is TGTGCCTGGAGTCTTAGCGGGAGCAATGAGCAGTTCTTC. This gives the protein CAWSLSGSNEQFF.

This chain uses TRBV5-1 with TRBJ2-1; TRBD2 matches 7 bases. This CDR3 is 15 amino acids long. J lost 2 bases, V lost 3 bases, and 5 bases had no gene match. Per germline, CDR1 SGHRS and CDR2 YFSETQ. CDR3 bases: TGCGCCAGCAGCTCCGGTACTAGCGCCTACAATGAGCAGTTCTTC. It is translated as CASSSGTSAYNEQFF.

CDR3 coding DNA: TGTGCCAGCAGACCCACGGCTAACTATGGCTACACCTTC. Residues: CASRPTANYGYTF. The chain recombines TRBV28 with TRBJ1-2; D is unresolved. This CDR3 comprises 13 residues. CDR1 is MDHEN and CDR2 is SYDVKM in the germline V gene. Trimming removed 6 bases from V and 0 bases from J, with 8 bases in between.

The rearrangement joins TRBV13 to TRBJ2-3; 12 nucleotides align to TRBD1. V was clipped by 6 bases and J by 7 bases; unmatched bases: 11. The CDR3 contains 16 residues. In germline, CDR1 is PRHDT, CDR2 FYEKMQ (reference sequence). The CDR3 nucleotides read TGTGCCAGCAGTGAAGGGGGACAGGGGGCGGTTTATACGCAGTATTTT. It codes for CASSEGGQGAVYTQYF. The full variable domain, in which reference TRBV13 and TRBJ2-3 provide the parts outside the CDR3, is AAGVIQSPRHLIKEKRETATLKCYPIPRHDTVYWYQQGPGQDPQFLISFYEKMQSDKGSIPDRFSAQQFSDYHSELNMSSLELGDSALYFCASSEGGQGAVYTQYFGPGTRLTVL.